These 21 T cell receptor beta chains originate from one sample sequenced in a study of cytomegalovirus exposure and HLA in healthy donors. With 60 Vbeta and 13 Jbeta primers, the PCR was carried out. The data were produced by immunoSEQ multiplex PCR, yet TCRdb's version contains in-frame clones alone and is incomplete. The sample table includes 70,000 or so clones. Sequencing was performed on PBMCs. These receptors originate from a man in his forties in good health and CMV-seronegative.

The chain is built from TRBV30 and TRBJ1-2, with D unclear. This CDR3 region has 14 residues. V was cut by 4 bases and J by 4 bases, with 16 bases left in between. Germline assignment: CDR1 GTSNPN and CDR2 SVGIG (reference sequence). CDR3 in amino acids: CAWNSERAFYGYTF. The CDR3, as DNA: TGTGCCTGGAACAGTGAGAGGGCCTTCTATGGCTACACCTTC. The whole variable domain, remainder taken from reference TRBV30 and TRBJ1-2, is SQTIHQWPATLVQPVGSPLSLECTVEGTSNPNLYWYRQAAGRGLQLLFYSVGIGQISSEVPQNLSASRPQDRQFILSSKKLLLSDSGFYLCAWNSERAFYGYTFGSGTRLTVV.

V and J are TRBV13 and TRBJ2-2, with 9 bases identical to TRBD2. V dropped 4 bases and J dropped 5; count of bases not matched to a gene: 8. CDR1 PRHDT and CDR2 FYEKMQ come from the germline V gene (reference sequence). The CDR3 runs to 16 residues. As DNA, the CDR3 is TGTGCCAGCAGCTCCTCTCTAGCGGGGAGGACCGGGGAGCTGTTTTTT. It translates to CASSSSLAGRTGELFF.

The J gene is TRBJ1-4, the V gene TRBV27; D is unclear. Per the germline V gene, CDR1 is MNHEY and CDR2 is SMNVEV (reference sequence). V was trimmed by 5 bases and J by 7 bases, leaving 17 bases between them. There are 15 residues in the CDR3. In DNA form, the CDR3 reads TGTGCCAGCAGTCCGTCATCTCATACGGGTGAAAAACTGTTTTTT. Translating it yields CASSPSSHTGEKLFF.

The chain couples TRBV14 to TRBJ2-5; the D gene is possibly TRBD2 (6 bases). CDR1 SGHDN and CDR2 FVKESK come from the germline V gene. There are 13 residues in the CDR3. V lost 5 bases and J lost 5, with 12 bases in between. This CDR3 is CASSYLRGETQYF. The DNA of the CDR3 is TGTGCCAGCAGCTACCTACGGGGGGAGACCCAGTACTTC.

The chain carries TRBV6-1 and TRBJ2-6; TRBD1 might be the D (6 bases). Germline CDR1 MNHNS, CDR2 SASEGT. Trimming pared 3 bases from V and 0 bases from J, leaving 12 bases between. CDR3 length: 17 residues. The CDR3 protein is CASSEWGRASGANVLTF. In nucleotides, the CDR3 is TGTGCCAGCAGTGAGTGGGGGCGGGCCTCTGGGGCCAACGTCCTGACTTTC.

J is TRBJ1-5 and V is TRBV6-5, with D perhaps TRBD1 (6 bases). Germline V CDR1 and CDR2: MNHEY, SVGAGI. V shed 3 bases and J shed 6 bases, with 12 bases lying between them. There are 14 residues in the CDR3. CDR3 sequence (DNA): TGTGCCAGCAGTTATTCTCAGGGGAGTCAGCCCCAGCATTTT. Amino acid sequence: CASSYSQGSQPQHF.

The rearrangement joins TRBV11-2 to TRBJ1-5; 8 nucleotides line up with TRBD1. The V and J ends lost 5 bases and 10 bases, in that order; junction bases with no gene match: 10. Germline V lookup: CDR1 SGHAT, CDR2 FQNNGV. CDR3 length: 14 amino acids. The CDR3 DNA follows: TGTGCCAGCAGCGACACGGACAGGGACAGACCCCAGCATTTT. Translation: CASSDTDRDRPQHF. Full variable domain (remainder filled in from reference TRBV11-2 and TRBJ1-5): EAGVAQSPRYKIIEKRQSVAFWCNPISGHATLYWYQQILGQGPKLLIQFQNNGVVDDSQLPKDRFSAERLKGVDSTLKIQPAKLEDSAVYLCASSDTDRDRPQHFGDGTRLSIL.

The chain employs TRBV19 and TRBJ2-2; 7 nucleotides line up with TRBD1. CDR3 size: 13 residues. Germline V gene data show CDR1 as LNHDA and CDR2 as SQIVND (reference sequence). Trimming removed 6 bases from V and 6 bases from J; junction bases left unmatched: 4. CDR3 sequence (DNA): TGTGCCAGTAGGACAGGGATTTCCGGGGAGCTGTTTTTT. Its protein is CASRTGISGELFF.

Of note for this clone: Other DNA sequences in this specimen translate into the identical CDR3. The chain employs TRBV9 and TRBJ1-3, with D possibly being TRBD1 (6 bases). The CDR3 contains 16 residues. Germline V gene sequence: CDR1 SGDLS, CDR2 YYNGEE. V lost 1 base and J 0 bases, leaving 11 bases between the germline ends. CDR3 residues: CASSVSPGDSGNTIYF. CDR3 nucleotides: TGTGCCAGCAGCGTATCACCAGGGGACTCTGGAAACACCATATATTTT.

The chain uses TRBV6-5 and TRBJ1-1; 9 bases map to TRBD1. The CDR3 loop spans 15 amino acids. The junction had 9 bases not matched to a gene; V was cut back by 6 bases and J by 4 bases. Germline values: CDR1 MNHEY, CDR2 SVGAGI. The CDR3 region is CASSPNRGQTTEAFF. The CDR3 nucleotides are TGTGCCAGCAGCCCAAACAGGGGGCAGACCACTGAAGCTTTCTTT.

The chain employs TRBV19 and TRBJ1-5; D call uncertain. V was cut by 7 bases and J by 9 bases, with 25 bases left in between. CDR3 size: 16 residues. The germline CDR1 and CDR2 sequences are LNHDA and SQIVND (reference sequence). CDR3 region: CASTEYAGRAGGPQHF. The DNA of the CDR3 is TGTGCCAGTACTGAATACGCCGGGAGGGCAGGAGGGCCCCAGCATTTT.

The chain combines TRBV19 with TRBJ2-1, with 7 bases identical to TRBD1. Germline V gene data show CDR1 as LNHDA and CDR2 as SQIVND (reference sequence). V was pared by 6 bases and J by 1 base, with 12 bases of the junction left unmatched. This CDR3 contains 17 residues. Here the CDR3 DNA reads TGTGCCAGTAGACCACAGACAGGGATTCGTTCCTACAATGAGCAGTTCTTC. Translated: CASRPQTGIRSYNEQFF.

V and J are TRBV5-1 and TRBJ2-1; 8 bases are shared with TRBD1. The CDR3 has 16 amino acids. With 4 bases clipped from V and 4 bases from J, the junction kept 10 bases outside the gene matches. The V gene's germline CDR1 is SGHRS and CDR2 YFSETQ. Written as DNA, the CDR3 is TGCGCCAGCAGCCCGGGCAGGACAGGGTCTTACAATGAGCAGTTCTTC. Translated, it gives CASSPGRTGSYNEQFF.

CDR3 residues: CASSEAVGDTEAFF. CDR3 in DNA: TGTGCCAGCAGTGAAGCGGTGGGAGACACTGAAGCTTTCTTT. J is TRBJ1-1 and V is TRBV6-1; D unresolved. V gave up 0 bases and J gave up 3 bases, with 8 bases separating them. The CDR3 has 14 amino acids. Per germline, CDR1 MNHNS and CDR2 SASEGT.

The chain links TRBV19 to TRBJ2-7; TRBD1 is a possible D gene (6 bases). The ends were cut back, 1 base at V and 0 bases at J, with 10 bases in the middle. CDR3 length equals 15 residues. Germline CDR1 reads LNHDA; CDR2 reads SQIVND (reference sequence). In DNA form, the CDR3 reads TGTGCCAGTAGTATAGCTCGGGACAACTCCTACGAGCAGTACTTC. Translation: CASSIARDNSYEQYF.

To note about this clone: An end of the junction does not agree with germline; a read error may underlie this. The chain links TRBV5-1 to TRBJ1-3; D is possibly TRBD1 (5 bases). Germline values: CDR1 SGHRS, CDR2 YFSETQ. The CDR3 extends over 13 amino acids. CDR3 in amino acids: CASSLQGGDTIYF. In DNA form, the CDR3 reads TGCGCCAGCAGCCTCCAGGGTGGAGACACCATATATTTT.

With regard to this clone: The germline gene is not matched at one end of the junction; a read error may be the cause. This chain joins TRBV5-1 and TRBJ2-1; 7 nucleotides align to TRBD1. The CDR3 is 16 residues long. Germline V lookup: CDR1 SGHRS, CDR2 YFSETQ. The CDR3 DNA reads as TGCGCCAGCAGCCTGGGGACAGCGAGCTCCGACAATGAGCAGTTCTTC. It specifies CASSLGTASSDNEQFF.

This rearrangement joins TRBV27 to TRBJ2-6; D is possibly TRBD1 (6 bases). Trimming left V 4 bases short and J 2 bases short, with 9 bases between. The CDR3 loop spans 15 amino acids. In germline, CDR1 is MNHEY, CDR2 SMNVEV (reference sequence). The CDR3 bases are TGTGCCAGCAGTTCAGAGGGGGCTGGGGCCAACGTCCTGACTTTC. This codes for CASSSEGAGANVLTF. Filled out from reference TRBV27 and TRBJ2-6, the complete variable domain reads EAQVTQNPRYLITVTGKKLTVTCSQNMNHEYMSWYRQDPGLGLRQIYYSMNVEVTDKGDVPEGYKVSRKEKRNFPLILESPSPNQTSLYFCASSSEGAGANVLTFGAGSRLTVL.

CDR3 bases: TGTGCCAGCAGATCCTCAGTAGCGGGGGGGCCCGGGGAGCTGTTTTTT. Translated, it gives CASRSSVAGGPGELFF. The rearrangement uses TRBV27 and TRBJ2-2; 11 positions match TRBD2. Germline V gene data show CDR1 as MNHEY and CDR2 as SMNVEV (reference sequence). The CDR3 is made up of 16 amino acids. V shed 6 bases and J 6 bases; nucleotides not matched to a gene: 9.

V is TRBV7-2 and J is TRBJ2-1; 15 bases agree with TRBD2. The CDR3 consists of 18 residues. Germline CDR1 reads SGHTA; CDR2 reads FQGNSA. V trimming: 5 bases; J trimming: 6 bases; junction bases outside the gene matches: 11. CDR3 loop: CASSLRTSGGALINEQFF. The CDR3 DNA reads TGTGCCAGCAGCCTCCGGACTAGCGGGGGGGCCCTTATCAATGAGCAGTTCTTC.

This chain links TRBV5-4 with TRBJ2-7; no clear D gene. There are 13 residues in the CDR3. V was trimmed by 0 bases and J by 0 bases, leaving 4 bases between them. From germline, CDR1 is SGHNT and CDR2 YYREEE (reference sequence). In DNA form, the CDR3 reads TGTGCCAGCAGCTTGGACACCTCCTACGAGCAGTACTTC. Protein product: CASSLDTSYEQYF.